This T cell receptor (beta chain) is from a study of blood T cell repertoires in COVID-19. Study information: The origin of the acute and convalescent COVID-19 samples was the United States, Italy and Spain. PBMCs, B-cell-depleted T cells, or T cells provided the cDNA or gDNA that made up the material.

Trimming removed 3 bases from V and 3 bases from J, with 8 bases in between. Germline V gene sequence: CDR1 MNHEY, CDR2 SMNVEV (reference sequence). This CDR3 is 13 amino acids long. This clone came up once. Study processing details: Reference gene primers were amplified, and this amplification served to estimate nucleated cell counts. Profiled with immunoSEQ multiplex PCR; TCRdb holds only in-frame clones, not every one. That table supplies the V and J calls and clone size; D and trimming were determined from the DNA. Among about 140,000 clones listed, more than 75% were seen once. The genes are TRBV27 and TRBJ1-1; the D gene is possibly TRBD1 (6 bases). The sample taken for sequencing was peripheral blood. The receptor comes from a man between 60 and 70 years old with acute or convalescent COVID-19. For the CDR3, the DNA is TGTGCCAGCAGTTTTGACAGGCACACTGAAGCTTTCTTT. Translation: CASSFDRHTEAFF.